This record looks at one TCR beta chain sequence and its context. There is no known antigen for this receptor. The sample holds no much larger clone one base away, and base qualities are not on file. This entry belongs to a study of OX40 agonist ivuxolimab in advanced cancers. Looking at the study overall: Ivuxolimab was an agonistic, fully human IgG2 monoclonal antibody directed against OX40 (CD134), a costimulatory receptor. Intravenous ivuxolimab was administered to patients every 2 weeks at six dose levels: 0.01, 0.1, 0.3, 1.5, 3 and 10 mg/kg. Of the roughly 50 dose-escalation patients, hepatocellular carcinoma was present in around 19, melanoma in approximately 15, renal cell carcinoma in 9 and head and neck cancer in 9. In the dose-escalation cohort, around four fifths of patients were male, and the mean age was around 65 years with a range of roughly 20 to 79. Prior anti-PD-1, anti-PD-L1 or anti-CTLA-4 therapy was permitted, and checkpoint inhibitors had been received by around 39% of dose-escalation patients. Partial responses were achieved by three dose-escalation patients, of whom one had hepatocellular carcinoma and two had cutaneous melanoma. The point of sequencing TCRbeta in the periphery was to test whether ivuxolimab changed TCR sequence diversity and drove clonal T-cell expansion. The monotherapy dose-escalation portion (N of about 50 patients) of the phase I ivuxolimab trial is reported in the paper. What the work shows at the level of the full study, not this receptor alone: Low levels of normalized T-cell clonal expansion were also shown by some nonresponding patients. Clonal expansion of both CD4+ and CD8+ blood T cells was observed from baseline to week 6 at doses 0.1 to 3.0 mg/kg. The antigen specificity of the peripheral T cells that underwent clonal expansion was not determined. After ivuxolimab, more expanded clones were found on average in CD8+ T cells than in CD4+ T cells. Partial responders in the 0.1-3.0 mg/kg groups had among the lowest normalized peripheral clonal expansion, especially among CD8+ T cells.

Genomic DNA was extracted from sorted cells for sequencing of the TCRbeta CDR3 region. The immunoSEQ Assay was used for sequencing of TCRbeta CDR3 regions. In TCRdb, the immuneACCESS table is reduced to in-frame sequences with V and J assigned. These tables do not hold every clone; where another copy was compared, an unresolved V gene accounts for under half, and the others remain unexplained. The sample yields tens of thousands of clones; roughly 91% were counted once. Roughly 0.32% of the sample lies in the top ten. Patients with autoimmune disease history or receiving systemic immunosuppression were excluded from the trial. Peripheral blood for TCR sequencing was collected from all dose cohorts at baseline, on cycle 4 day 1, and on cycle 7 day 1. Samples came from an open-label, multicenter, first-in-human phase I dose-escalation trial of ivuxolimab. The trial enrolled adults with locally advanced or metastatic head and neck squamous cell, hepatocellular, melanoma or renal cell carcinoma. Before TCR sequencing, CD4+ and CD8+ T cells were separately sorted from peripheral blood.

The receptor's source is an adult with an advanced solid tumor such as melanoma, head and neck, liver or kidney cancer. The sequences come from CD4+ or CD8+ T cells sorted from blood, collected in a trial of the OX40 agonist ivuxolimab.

The nucleotide sequence is given as TGTGCCAGCAGCCGGGACAGTACCTACAATGAGCAGTTCTTC. Translated, this is CASSRDSTYNEQFF. Recombination linked TRBV6-6 to TRBJ2-1, and 7 junction bases match TRBD1. The germline V gene encodes CDR1 MNHNY and CDR2 SVGAGI (reference sequence). From the cysteine up to the phenylalanine, the CDR3 has a length of 14 residues. The only DNA kept is the CDR3, 42 bases in frame from the first base. Compared with germline, V lacks 6 bases and J lacks 2 bases; bases without a gene match: 4.